This T cell receptor beta chain came from a study of T cells in localized non-small cell lung cancer. General observations from the study: A single tumor region was sequenced, leaving heterogeneity possible. There was higher T cell clonality in uninvolved adjacent lung than in tumor, and it was highest there. Greater blood T cell density accompanied longer overall survival. The appearance of a median approximately 57 of the top 100 tumor clones was seen in adjacent lung.

Of note for this clone: Its antigen is unidentified.

Profiled with immunoSEQ multiplex PCR; TCRdb holds only in-frame clones, not every one. The sample has just under 30,000 clones, around 89% seen once. The CDR3 is 16 amino acids. The germline V gene has CDR1 MRHNA and CDR2 SNTAGT. Trimming took 5 bases from V and 9 from J, leaving 23 bases between them. The chain has TRBV6-4 and TRBJ2-1; D possibly corresponds to TRBD1 (6 bases). The specimen was peripheral blood, collected before any cancer treatment. The receptor was isolated from a woman aged 35 to 75 with stage I lung adenocarcinoma. CDR3 loop: CASSSLGGQGRSEQFF. In DNA form, the CDR3 reads TGTGCCAGCAGTTCGCTTGGGGGCCAGGGGAGAAGTGAGCAGTTCTTC.